This TCR beta chain emerged from a study of cytotoxic CD8 clonotypes in ibrutinib-treated CLL. About the research overall: Response was recorded as partial in roughly 24 patients and complete in 2; at median roughly 63 months, approximately 14 remained remitted and approximately 12 had progressed.

The table lists this clone with a few counts. Clones were sequenced by immunoSEQ multiplex PCR, and TCRdb holds only the in-frame ones, with some missing. The sample has about 160,000 clones, approximately 80% seen once; the top ten hold over 4.5%. The germline V gene has CDR1 GTSNPN and CDR2 SVGIG (reference sequence). This CDR3 region has 12 residues. The J segment lost 8 bases and the V segment lost 2 bases, leaving 5 bases of the junction unmatched. The input for sequencing was PBMCs, taken after 24 months of ibrutinib treatment. The rearrangement links TRBV30 to TRBJ1-2, with TRBD1 matching 7 bases. This TCR was sampled from a human donor with chronic lymphocytic leukemia. The CDR3 region is CAWSIQQGGYTF. The CDR3 bases are TGTGCCTGGAGTATTCAACAGGGGGGCTACACCTTC.